The present T cell receptor (beta chain) was sequenced within a study of T-cell reconstitution after alpha-beta-depleted transplantation in children. At least ten counts were recorded for this clonotype. Between the trimmed V and J ends, which lost 2 bases and 1 base, there was a span of 14 bases. From germline, CDR1 is SGHRS and CDR2 YFSETQ. The CDR3 has 16 amino acids. Unique molecular identifiers were used in preparing the TCRbeta library. TCRdb re-analysed the PCR reads in MiXCR, keeping a single row per CDR3 protein. Of more than 85,000 distinct CDR3 sequences listed, approximately 5.4% are singletons.

The chain recombines TRBV5-1 with TRBJ2-3; possible D gene TRBD2, 5 bases. Sequencing used PBMCs, mostly from graft donor cells, obtained 60 days after TCRalphabeta/CD19-depleted stem cell transplant. This receptor was obtained from a female patient between 2 and 15 years old who had a stem cell transplant for Fanconi anemia, so the T cells may come from the graft donor. CDR3 in DNA: TGCGCCAGCAGCTTTCTGTTTCGGGAAGGCACAGATACGCAGTATTTT. Translated: CASSFLFREGTDTQYF.